The next 10 T cell receptor beta chains were all read from a single sample in a study of shared T cell receptors in the human thymus. TCRdb keeps only in-frame clones here, not all; method: immunoSEQ multiplex PCR. This table has around 340,000 clones, roughly 94% appearing once. Input material: thymocytes. The receptors shown here come from a human donor.

The V and J genes are TRBV14 and TRBJ2-6; D is possibly TRBD1 (5 bases). Trimming removed 3 bases at V and 2 bases at J, with 17 bases between. This CDR3 spans 18 amino acids. CDR1 and CDR2 from the germline V gene are SGHDN and FVKESK. The CDR3 loop reads CASSHRQGPYTGANVLTF. The CDR3 DNA reads TGTGCCAGCAGCCACAGGCAGGGTCCGTACACTGGGGCCAACGTCCTGACTTTC.

The gene calls are TRBV5-6 and TRBJ2-7; 10 bases align to TRBD2. CDR3 length equals 15 residues. Looked up from germline, CDR1 is SGHDT and CDR2 is YYEEEE. The ends lost 2 bases at V and 3 bases at J; junction bases unmatched: 5. The CDR3 nucleotides read TGTGCCAGCAGCTTAACTAGCGGGAAGAGCTACGAGCAGTACTTC. Protein product: CASSLTSGKSYEQYF. Together with reference TRBV5-6 and TRBJ2-7, the CDR3 gives the full variable domain: DAGVTQSPTHLIKTRGQQVTLRCSPKSGHDTVSWYQQALGQGPQFIFQYYEEEERQRGNFPDRFSGHQFPNYSSELNVNALLLGDSALYLCASSLTSGKSYEQYFGPGTRLTVT.

V is TRBV2 and J is TRBJ1-2; 10 bases agree with TRBD1. The germline V gene has CDR1 SNHLY and CDR2 FYNNEI. V trimming: 7 bases; J trimming: 2 bases; junction bases outside the gene matches: 7. This CDR3 spans 15 amino acids. CDR3 DNA sequence: TGTGCCAGCACGCGACAGGGGGCCGTAAACTATGGCTACACCTTC. Its protein is CASTRQGAVNYGYTF.

The genes are TRBV2 and TRBJ1-3, with D tentatively TRBD1 (6 bases). V was shortened by 7 bases and J by 4 bases, with 26 bases between the two germline ends. CDR3 length: 18 residues. The germline V gene encodes CDR1 SNHLY and CDR2 FYNNEI. CDR3 sequence: CASKGDKGQGKLGNTIYF. DNA of the CDR3: TGTGCCAGCAAAGGGGACAAGGGTCAGGGGAAACTCGGAAACACCATATATTTT.

The chain links TRBV28 to TRBJ1-3; 7 bases fit TRBD1. CDR1 and CDR2 from the germline V gene are MDHEN and SYDVKM. The CDR3 totals 16 residues. V gave up 3 bases and J gave up 1 base; unmatched junction bases: 6. As DNA, the CDR3 is TGTGCCAGCAGTTTGACAGGGTCATGGTCTGGAAACACCATATATTTT. Encoded protein: CASSLTGSWSGNTIYF.

The table lists this clone with a count of one. V gene TRBV5-1 combines with J gene TRBJ2-5; no definite D call. V shed 5 bases and J shed 2 bases, with 19 bases lying between them. This CDR3 region has 16 residues. Germline V lookup: CDR1 SGHRS, CDR2 YFSETQ. CDR3 amino acids: CASRYPGAVTQETQYF. The CDR3 DNA follows: TGCGCCAGCAGGTATCCCGGCGCGGTGACACAAGAGACCCAGTACTTC. The whole variable domain, remainder taken from reference TRBV5-1 and TRBJ2-5, is KAGVTQTPRYLIKTRGQQVTLSCSPISGHRSVSWYQQTPGQGLQFLFEYFSETQRNKGNFPGRFSGRQFSNSRSEMNVSTLELGDSALYLCASRYPGAVTQETQYFGPGTRLLVL.

V gene TRBV11-2 combines with J gene TRBJ2-7; a possible D gene is TRBD1 (5 bases). The CDR3 has 19 amino acids. Looked up from germline, CDR1 is SGHAT and CDR2 is FQNNGV. The V and J ends lost 5 bases and 2 bases respectively, with 28 bases between them. The CDR3 spells CASSPVYSGLHLGAYEQYF. As DNA, the CDR3 is TGTGCCAGCAGCCCGGTTTATTCAGGCCTCCATCTAGGGGCCTACGAGCAGTACTTC.

The chain links TRBV5-1 to TRBJ2-1; no definite D call. With 4 bases removed from V and 4 bases from J, the gap between germline ends came to 15 bases. Per the germline V gene, CDR1 is SGHRS and CDR2 is YFSETQ. The CDR3 runs to 15 residues. The CDR3 coding sequence is TGCGCCAGCAGCCGAGGACCGGGCCCTTACAATGAGCAGTTCTTC. Its protein is CASSRGPGPYNEQFF.

The chain employs TRBV27 and TRBJ2-7; D remains ambiguous. This CDR3 is built from 12 residues. In germline, CDR1 is MNHEY, CDR2 SMNVEV (reference sequence). With 4 bases removed from V and 5 bases from J, the gap between germline ends came to 9 bases. The CDR3: CASSSPLNEQYF. As DNA, the CDR3 is TGTGCCAGCAGTTCCCCCCTTAACGAGCAGTACTTC.

The chain couples TRBV2 to TRBJ2-3; the match to TRBD2 covers 15 bases. The germline gives CDR1 SNHLY, CDR2 FYNNEI. This CDR3 is 18 amino acids long. Losses at the gene ends were 2 bases for V and 4 bases for J; bases not matched to a gene: 7. DNA for the CDR3: TGTGCCAGCAGTGAAAGGGGGTGGACTAGCGGGAGGGCAGATACGCAGTATTTT. This gives the protein CASSERGWTSGRADTQYF.